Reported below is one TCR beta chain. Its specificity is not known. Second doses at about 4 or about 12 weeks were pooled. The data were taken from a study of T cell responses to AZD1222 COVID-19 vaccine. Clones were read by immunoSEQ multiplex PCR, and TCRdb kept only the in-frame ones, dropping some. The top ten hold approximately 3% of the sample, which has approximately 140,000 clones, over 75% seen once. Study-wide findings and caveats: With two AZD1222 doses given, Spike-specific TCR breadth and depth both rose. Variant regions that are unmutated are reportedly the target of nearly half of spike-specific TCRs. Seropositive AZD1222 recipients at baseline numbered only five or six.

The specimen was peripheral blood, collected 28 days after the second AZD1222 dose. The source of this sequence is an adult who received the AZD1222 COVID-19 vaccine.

CDR3 residues: CASSLDTSNYGYTF. The DNA of the CDR3 is TGCGCCAGCAGCTTGGACACCTCGAACTATGGCTACACCTTC. The genes are TRBV5-1 and TRBJ1-2, with D uncertain. The germline gives CDR1 SGHRS, CDR2 YFSETQ. This CDR3 contains 14 residues. Trimming cost V 0 bases and J 2 bases, with 8 bases left between them.